This T cell receptor beta chain was profiled in a study of CD8 T cells in ankylosing spondylitis. Libraries for TCR beta were made by quantitative 5'-RACE with molecular barcodes. MiXCR, applied by TCRdb to the 5' RACE reads, yields one record per CDR3 protein. The sample holds roughly 260,000 distinct CDR3 sequences, 15% to 20% seen once. This clonotype showed up just a few times. There are 15 residues in the CDR3. From germline, CDR1 is MNHNS and CDR2 SASEGT. J gave up 6 bases and V 4 bases, and 9 bases lay outside the gene matches. This rearrangement joins TRBV6-1 to TRBJ2-5, with TRBD2 matching over 9 bases. Sequencing was performed on blood, either unsorted or a sorted T cell fraction (not recorded which). The clonotype originates from a male donor with ankylosing spondylitis or in good health (not recorded which). The CDR3 sequence is CASSAGLAGRKTQYF. CDR3 sequence (DNA): TGTGCCAGCAGTGCGGGGCTAGCGGGGCGGAAGACCCAGTACTTC.